The clone carrying this TCR beta chain was seen a few times. The data are from a study of blood T cell repertoires in COVID-19. Study context: Nucleic acid was either cDNA or gDNA, and it came from T cells, B-cell-depleted T cells, or PBMCs.

The CDR3 contains 15 residues. Trimming took off 5 bases at V and 2 bases at J, with 12 bases between the two ends. Looked up from germline, CDR1 is SEHNR and CDR2 is FQNEAQ (reference sequence). Sequencing used immunoSEQ multiplex PCR; TCRdb keeps in-frame clones, though not all of them. The table records 250,000 to 300,000 clones, 75% to 90% of them present only once. The receptor's source is a man under 40 with active or convalescent COVID-19. The chain carries TRBV7-9 and TRBJ2-2; tentative D call: TRBD1 (6 bases). The sequenced sample was peripheral blood. The CDR3, as DNA: TGTGCCAGCAGCCCTAAGGGGGATAACACCGGGGAGCTGTTTTTT. This sequence encodes CASSPKGDNTGELFF. The variable domain in full, completed from reference TRBV7-9 and TRBJ2-2, reads DTGVSQNPRHKITKRGQNVTFRCDPISEHNRLYWYRQTLGQGPEFLTYFQNEAQLEKSRLLSDRFSAERPKGSFSTLEIQRTEQGDSAMYLCASSPKGDNTGELFFGEGSRLTVL.